The text below deals with one TCR beta chain. Antigen: not known. The sample belongs to a study of T cells expressing NK-cell markers. At the level of the study: In sorted CD3+CD56+NKG2C+, CD3+CD56+NKG2C- and CD3+CD56-NKG2C+ T cells, TCR beta repertoires were obtained. The study sequenced eight donors, seven HCMV-seropositive and one seronegative.

Germline V gene data show CDR1 as LGHDT and CDR2 as YNNKEL (reference sequence). This CDR3 region has 14 residues. TCRdb re-called the 5' RACE reads; one entry per CDR3 protein, DNA not given. The sample has some 500,000 distinct CDR3 sequences. Study findings and constraints: The study left the HCMV specificity of expanded NKG2C+ T cell clones unresolved.

J is TRBJ2-7 and V is TRBV3-1; TCRdb lists TRBD1, though no DNA is available to test this call. This receptor was obtained from a woman in her forties or fifties in good health. Sequenced sample: blood T cells: a sorted CD56 or NKG2C T cell subset, CD4+ or CD8+ T cells, or bulk PBMC T cells (not recorded which). CDR3 sequence reads: CASSHRQGQGEQYF.